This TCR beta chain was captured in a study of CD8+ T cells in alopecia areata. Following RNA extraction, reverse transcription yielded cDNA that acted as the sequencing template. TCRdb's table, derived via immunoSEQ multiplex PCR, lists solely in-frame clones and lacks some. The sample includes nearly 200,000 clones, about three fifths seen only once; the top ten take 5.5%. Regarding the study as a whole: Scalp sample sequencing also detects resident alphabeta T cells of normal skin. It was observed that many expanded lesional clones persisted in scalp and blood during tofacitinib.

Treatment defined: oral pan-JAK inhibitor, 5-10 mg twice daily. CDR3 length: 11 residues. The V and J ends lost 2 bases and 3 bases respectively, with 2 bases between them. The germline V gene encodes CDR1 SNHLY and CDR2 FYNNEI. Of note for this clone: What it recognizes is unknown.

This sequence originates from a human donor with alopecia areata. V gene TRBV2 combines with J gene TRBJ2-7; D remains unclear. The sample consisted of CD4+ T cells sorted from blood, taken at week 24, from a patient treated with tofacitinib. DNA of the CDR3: TGTGCCAGCAGTGAACACTACGAGCAGTACTTC. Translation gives CASSEHYEQYF.